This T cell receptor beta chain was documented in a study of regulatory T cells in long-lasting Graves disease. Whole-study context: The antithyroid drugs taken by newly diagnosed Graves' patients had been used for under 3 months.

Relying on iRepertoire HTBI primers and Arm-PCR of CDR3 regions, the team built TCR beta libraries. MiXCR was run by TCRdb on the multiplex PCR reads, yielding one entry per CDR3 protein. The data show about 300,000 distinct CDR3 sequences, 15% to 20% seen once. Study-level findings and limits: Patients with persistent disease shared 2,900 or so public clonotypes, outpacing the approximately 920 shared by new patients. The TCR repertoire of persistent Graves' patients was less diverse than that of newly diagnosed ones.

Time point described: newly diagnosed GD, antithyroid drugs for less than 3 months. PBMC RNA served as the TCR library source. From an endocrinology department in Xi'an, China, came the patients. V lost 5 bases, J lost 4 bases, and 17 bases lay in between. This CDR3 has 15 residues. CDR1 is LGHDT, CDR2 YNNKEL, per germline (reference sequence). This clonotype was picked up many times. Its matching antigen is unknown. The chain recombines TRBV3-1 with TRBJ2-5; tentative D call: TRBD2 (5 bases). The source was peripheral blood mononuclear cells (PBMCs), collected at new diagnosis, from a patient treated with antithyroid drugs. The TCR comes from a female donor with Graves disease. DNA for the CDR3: TGTGCCAGCAGCGCCCCGGGATACGAAGGAGAGACCCAGTACTTC. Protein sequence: CASSAPGYEGETQYF.